A single sample gave rise to the 26 T cell receptor beta chains below, sequenced in a study of cytomegalovirus exposure and HLA in healthy donors. In the PCR, 60 Vbeta and 13 Jbeta primers were used. The data were produced by immunoSEQ multiplex PCR, yet TCRdb's version contains in-frame clones alone and is incomplete. The sample includes over 80,000 clones, 65% to 75% seen only once; the top ten take 13% to 15%. Material: PBMCs. These receptors were collected from a woman in her seventies in good health and CMV-seropositive.

The chain links TRBV7-2 to TRBJ2-6; D ambiguous. V lost 4 bases and J 0 bases, leaving 4 bases between the germline ends. There are 14 residues in the CDR3. CDR1 and CDR2 (germline): SGHTA, FQGNSA. The CDR3 bases are TGTGCCAGCAGCTCGTACTCTGGGGCCAACGTCCTGACTTTC. Its protein product is CASSSYSGANVLTF. Supplemented by reference TRBV7-2 and TRBJ2-6, the full variable domain reads GAGVSQSPSNKVTEKGKDVELRCDPISGHTALYWYRQSLGQGLEFLIYFQGNSAPDKSGLPSDRFSAERTGGSVSTLTIQRTQQEDSAVYLCASSSYSGANVLTFGAGSRLTVL.

The table lists this clone with a few counts. The V and J genes are TRBV5-1 and TRBJ2-5; D call uncertain. CDR1 and CDR2 from the germline V gene are SGHRS and YFSETQ. The CDR3 is 14 residues long. V was clipped by 0 bases and J by 2 bases, with 8 bases between them. DNA for the CDR3: TGCGCCAGCAGCTTGGTGGCGGTACAAGAGACCCAGTACTTC. Amino acids: CASSLVAVQETQYF.

The chain uses TRBV11-2 and TRBJ2-6; D unclear. V gave up 2 bases and J gave up 0 bases, with 5 bases separating them. The CDR3 spans 15 residues. CDR1 and CDR2 (germline): SGHAT, FQNNGV. The CDR3 DNA sequence: TGTGCCAGCAGCTTATCGAGCTCTGGGGCCAACGTCCTGACTTTC. It encodes CASSLSSSGANVLTF.

The chain uses TRBV5-1 and TRBJ2-4; 8 nucleotides agree with TRBD1. Unmatched junction bases numbered 12, after V lost 4 bases and J lost 0 bases. The length of the CDR3 is 18 residues. The V gene's germline CDR1 is SGHRS and CDR2 YFSETQ. The CDR3: CASSRGQGAFLAKNIQYF. In DNA, the CDR3 is TGCGCCAGCAGCAGAGGACAGGGCGCCTTTTTAGCCAAAAACATTCAGTACTTC.

This clone was seen once. V is TRBV6-5 and J is TRBJ2-7, with 13 bases identical to TRBD2. V lost 11 bases, J lost 2 bases, and 3 bases stayed unmatched. This CDR3 comprises 13 residues. Looked up from germline, CDR1 is MNHEY and CDR2 is SVGAGI. The CDR3 loop is CACGTSGTYEQYF. The DNA for the CDR3 is TGTGCCTGCGGGACTAGCGGGACCTACGAGCAGTACTTC.

The V gene is TRBV18, the J gene TRBJ1-2; D is perhaps TRBD1 (5 bases). The CDR3 contains 15 residues. V was pared by 3 bases and J by 2 bases, with 13 bases between. The germline V gene encodes CDR1 KGHSH and CDR2 LQKENI. In DNA form, the CDR3 reads TGTGCCAGCTCACCCACGACGGGGGGGAACTATGGCTACACCTTC. This codes for CASSPTTGGNYGYTF.

The CDR3 sequence: CASRASGEGQPQHF. CDR3 bases: TGTGCCAGCAGGGCCTCGGGGGAGGGTCAGCCCCAGCATTTT. The chain uses TRBV2 and TRBJ1-5; D perhaps matches TRBD1 (5 bases). The CDR3 consists of 14 residues. Deletions cut 6 bases from V and 6 bases from J, with 15 bases between. The V gene's germline CDR1 is SNHLY and CDR2 FYNNEI.

This chain joins TRBV6-1 and TRBJ2-3; D remains unclear. The germline V and J ends were trimmed by 6 bases and 0 bases, with 13 bases remaining between them. CDR3 size: 15 residues. The germline V gene encodes CDR1 MNHNS and CDR2 SASEGT. The DNA of the CDR3 is TGTGCCAGCAGCCCACAGATAAGTAGCACAGATACGCAGTATTTT. This codes for CASSPQISSTDTQYF.

V is TRBV18 and J is TRBJ1-5; unclear D gene. CDR3 size: 13 residues. Per the germline V gene, CDR1 is KGHSH and CDR2 is LQKENI. Trimming cost V 4 bases and J 11 bases, with 15 bases left between them. CDR3 sequence reads: CASSQGVGGAQHF. The CDR3 DNA sequence: TGTGCCAGCTCACAGGGTGTTGGAGGTGCCCAGCATTTT.

The chain couples TRBV19 to TRBJ2-5; tentatively, D is TRBD1 (5 bases). There are 15 residues in the CDR3. Trimming shortened V by 3 bases and J by 0 bases, and 11 bases separated the two germline ends. From germline, CDR1 is LNHDA and CDR2 SQIVND (reference sequence). The CDR3 region has the DNA TGTGCCAGTAGTATGCAGGGTCGTTACCAAGAGACCCAGTACTTC. Translated: CASSMQGRYQETQYF.

The CDR3 here is CASSLGTGGFWEKLFF. For the CDR3, the DNA is TGTGCCAGCAGCTTAGGGACAGGGGGCTTTTGGGAAAAACTGTTTTTT. The chain is built from TRBV7-2 and TRBJ1-4; TRBD1 agrees at 11 bases. The CDR3 has 16 residues. V lost 1 base to trimming and J lost 8 bases; unmatched junction nucleotides: 6. The germline V gene encodes CDR1 SGHTA and CDR2 FQGNSA.

This clone was seen a few times. The rearrangement joins TRBV6-5 to TRBJ2-5, with 10 positions matching TRBD1. Trimming cost V 6 bases and J 5 bases; bases outside gene matches: 9. Germline lookup yields CDR1 MNHEY and CDR2 SVGAGI. CDR3 size: 15 residues. For the CDR3, the DNA is TGTGCCAGCAGGGGAGGGACAGGGGATTCGGAGACCCAGTACTTC. Translation gives CASRGGTGDSETQYF.

The chain has TRBV2 and TRBJ2-5, with 8 bases matching TRBD1. CDR3 size: 14 residues. CDR1 is SNHLY, CDR2 FYNNEI, per germline. Losses at the gene ends were 6 bases for V and 4 bases for J; bases not matched to a gene: 7. CDR3 sequence: CASRVGQGGETQYF. DNA of the CDR3: TGTGCCAGCAGAGTAGGACAGGGTGGAGAGACCCAGTACTTC.

The chain couples TRBV10-2 to TRBJ2-1, with TRBD2 identical over 13 bases. The V gene end was trimmed by 3 bases and the J gene end by 9 bases; junction bases not matched to a gene: 2. Germline V gene data show CDR1 as WSHSY and CDR2 as SAAADI. The CDR3 sequence is 14 residues long. CDR3 DNA sequence: TGCGCCAGCAGTGAACTAGCGGGAGGGGGTGAGCAGTTCTTC. It is translated as CASSELAGGGEQFF.

The chain joins TRBV19 to TRBJ2-7, with a possible D match to TRBD1 (5 bases). Germline V gene data show CDR1 as LNHDA and CDR2 as SQIVND (reference sequence). The CDR3 has 15 residues. V gave up 2 bases and J gave up 2 bases, with 13 bases separating them. The CDR3 DNA is TGTGCCAGTAGTATAAAACAGGCGAGTCCCTACGAGCAGTACTTC. This encodes CASSIKQASPYEQYF.

The chain has TRBV25-1 and TRBJ1-2; 9 positions agree with TRBD1. The J segment lost 2 bases and the V segment lost 2 bases, leaving 0 bases of the junction unmatched. CDR3 length equals 14 residues. Germline values: CDR1 MGHDK, CDR2 SYGVNS. The CDR3, as DNA: TGTGCCAGCAGTGAAGGACAGGGGAACTATGGCTACACCTTC. Amino acids: CASSEGQGNYGYTF.

This chain joins TRBV6-6 and TRBJ1-2; tentative D call: TRBD1 (5 bases). The V and J ends lost 0 bases and 4 bases respectively, with 12 bases between them. From germline, CDR1 is MNHNY and CDR2 SVGAGI (reference sequence). This CDR3 has 15 amino acids. The CDR3 region has the DNA TGTGCCAGCAGTTACTCGGGGGGGTTGAGCTATGGCTACACCTTC. Encoded protein: CASSYSGGLSYGYTF.

The chain has TRBV6-1 and TRBJ2-2; TRBD2 matches at 10 bases. Germline CDR1 MNHNS, CDR2 SASEGT. The junction had 4 bases not matched to a gene; V was cut back by 3 bases and J by 0 bases. The CDR3 length is 17 residues. In DNA, the CDR3 is TGTGCCAGCAGTGAGACTAGCGGGTTCTCGAACACCGGGGAGCTGTTTTTT. This sequence encodes CASSETSGFSNTGELFF.

The chain links TRBV6-1 to TRBJ2-4, with 15 nucleotides matching TRBD2. The V gene end was trimmed by 9 bases and the J gene end by 9 bases; junction bases not matched to a gene: 6. The CDR3 length is 14 residues. Germline-derived CDR1 and CDR2 are MNHNS and SASEGT. DNA for the CDR3: TGTGCCAGTGGGACTAGCGGGAGGTATGGCATTCAGTACTTC. Amino acids: CASGTSGRYGIQYF.

The chain employs TRBV7-2 and TRBJ1-6, with no clear D. Trimming removed 1 base at V and 7 bases at J, with 8 bases between. This CDR3 spans 14 amino acids. Germline CDR1 reads SGHTA; CDR2 reads FQGNSA. For the CDR3, the DNA is TGTGCCAGCAGCTTAGGGGCAAGGAATTCACCCCTCCACTTT. Encoded protein: CASSLGARNSPLHF.

This chain links TRBV11-2 with TRBJ2-7, with TRBD1 matching 7 bases. The CDR3 is made up of 15 amino acids. V was clipped by 2 bases and J by 3 bases; unmatched bases: 7. Per germline, CDR1 SGHAT and CDR2 FQNNGV. The CDR3 loop reads CASSLLGQRNYEQYF. CDR3 nucleotides: TGTGCCAGCAGCTTACTGGGACAGCGGAACTACGAGCAGTACTTC.

The V gene is TRBV5-5, the J gene TRBJ2-5, with 8 bases aligning to TRBD2. The J segment lost 2 bases and the V segment lost 0 bases, leaving 3 bases of the junction unmatched. Germline assignment: CDR1 SGHKS and CDR2 YYEKEE (reference sequence). The CDR3 length is 15 residues. Here the CDR3 DNA reads TGTGCCAGCAGCTTGGCGGGACTAGATCAAGAGACCCAGTACTTC. The encoded protein is CASSLAGLDQETQYF.

V gene TRBV27 combines with J gene TRBJ2-3; 12 positions agree with TRBD1. V was pared by 5 bases and J by 4 bases, with 13 bases of the junction left unmatched. Germline V gives CDR1 MNHEY, CDR2 SMNVEV (reference sequence). CDR3 size: 18 residues. The CDR3 bases are TGTGCCAGCAGTCCCGGAGTTTTAGGGACAGGGGGCGCAGATACGCAGTATTTT. It codes for CASSPGVLGTGGADTQYF.

The V and J genes are TRBV2 and TRBJ2-1; 9 nucleotides line up with TRBD2. CDR1 is SNHLY and CDR2 is FYNNEI in the germline V gene. The CDR3 runs 16 residues. With V trimmed by 8 bases and J by 4 bases, 12 bases remained unmatched. CDR3 loop: CASSERTSAIYNEQFF. The CDR3 bases are TGTGCCAGCTCCGAAAGGACTAGCGCCATATACAATGAGCAGTTCTTC.

CDR3: CASSFQGYGNEQFF. The CDR3 nucleotides read TGTGCCAGCAGTTTTCAGGGGTATGGCAATGAGCAGTTCTTC. The V call is TRBV28, the J call TRBJ2-1, with a weak D call TRBD1 (6 bases). Between the trimmed V and J ends, which lost 3 bases and 6 bases, there was a span of 12 bases. The CDR3 loop spans 14 amino acids. Germline loops: CDR1 MDHEN, CDR2 SYDVKM.

The CDR3 sequence: CASSLLVRGQGGINNEQFF. For the CDR3, the DNA is TGTGCCAGCAGCTTACTTGTCAGGGGGCAGGGGGGGATCAACAATGAGCAGTTCTTC. V is TRBV7-8 and J is TRBJ2-1, with TRBD1 as a possible D gene (8 bases). V lost 2 bases, J lost 5 bases, and 25 bases lay in between. The CDR3 has 19 amino acids. Germline V gene data show CDR1 as SGHVS and CDR2 as FQNEAQ.